Listed here are 28 T cell receptor beta chains from one sample, sequenced in a study of radiotherapy plus CTLA-4 blockade in lung cancer (dated by TCRdb to about 2018). Preparation of the library involved the immunoSEQ multiplex PCR assay. This immuneACCESS table, as held by TCRdb, lists in-frame sequences with V and J called but not all clones. Of the missing ones, under half trace to an unresolved V gene in checked studies; the others have no known cause. This sample is represented by approximately 83,000 clones; 60% to 85% of them were singletons. Approximately 3.9% of the sample lies in the top ten. This specimen consisted of peripheral blood, obtained from a patient treated with radiotherapy plus ipilimumab. All receptors derive from a human donor with non-small cell lung cancer who had a partial response to radiotherapy plus ipilimumab. Some clones in this sample may be carry-over from other donors' samples.

The rearrangement uses TRBV6-1 and TRBJ2-2; 8 bases are a match to TRBD1. Germline values: CDR1 MNHNS, CDR2 SASEGT. The CDR3 is 14 residues long. V lost 5 bases and J lost 7; bases outside the gene matches: 6. The CDR3 nucleotides are TGTGCCAGCAGTCTACAGGGGGTCGTCGGGGAGCTGTTTTTT. It yields the protein CASSLQGVVGELFF.

The CDR3 spells CASSVTGGVGETQYF. In DNA, the CDR3 is TGTGCCAGCAGTGTCACAGGGGGCGTCGGGGAGACCCAGTACTTC. The V call is TRBV6-1, the J call TRBJ2-5, with 9 bases that match TRBD1. V was clipped by 4 bases and J by 5 bases; unmatched bases: 8. Germline V gene sequence: CDR1 MNHNS, CDR2 SASEGT. This CDR3 is built from 15 residues.

This chain uses TRBV19 with TRBJ2-3, with TRBD2 as a possible D gene (6 bases). This CDR3 spans 13 amino acids. V was pared by 6 bases and J by 6 bases, with 13 bases between. CDR1 is LNHDA and CDR2 is SQIVND in the germline V gene (reference sequence). The CDR3 coding sequence is TGTGCCAGTAGCCGCGGGAATCCCGATACGCAGTATTTT. Translated, it gives CASSRGNPDTQYF.

The chain is built from TRBV14 and TRBJ2-2; no clear D. This CDR3 is built from 13 residues. Between the trimmed V and J ends, which lost 2 bases and 3 bases, there was a span of 4 bases. Germline V gene data show CDR1 as SGHDN and CDR2 as FVKESK. The CDR3 DNA is TGTGCCAGCAGCCAACTTTACACCGGGGAGCTGTTTTTT. Its protein is CASSQLYTGELFF.

This chain links TRBV4-3 with TRBJ2-5, with D tentatively TRBD2 (5 bases). CDR3 length: 15 residues. The germline gives CDR1 LGHNA, CDR2 YSLEER. The V and J ends lost 5 bases and 5 bases respectively, with 18 bases between them. The CDR3 is CASSAGPRTGETQYF. In DNA, the CDR3 is TGCGCCAGCAGCGCCGGACCCAGGACGGGGGAGACCCAGTACTTC.

This clone has just one count. This chain joins TRBV6-1 and TRBJ1-5; D is perhaps TRBD1 (6 bases). The germline gives CDR1 MNHNS, CDR2 SASEGT. The CDR3 totals 14 residues. Trimming left V 6 bases short and J 3 bases short, with 12 bases between. CDR3 amino acids: CASSRTGHNQPQHF. The CDR3 DNA reads as TGTGCCAGCAGCCGCACAGGGCACAATCAGCCCCAGCATTTT.

This chain connects TRBV4-3 to TRBJ2-3; a possible D gene is TRBD1 (5 bases). Germline CDR1 is LGHNA and CDR2 is YSLEER. Trimming shortened V by 1 base and J by 0 bases, and 11 bases separated the two germline ends. The CDR3 is 16 residues long. CDR3 protein: CASSQGGATSTDTQYF. In DNA, the CDR3 is TGCGCCAGCAGCCAAGGTGGGGCGACAAGCACAGATACGCAGTATTTT.

This clone was observed once. The V call is TRBV7-3, the J call TRBJ2-3; 12 nucleotides match TRBD2. V lost 5 bases, J lost 4 bases, and 13 bases stayed unmatched. This CDR3 comprises 18 residues. CDR1 is SGHTA and CDR2 is FQGTGA in the germline V gene. The CDR3 region has the DNA TGTGCCAGCAGCCGATTAACCTCGACTAGCGGGAGATCAGATACGCAGTATTTT. It translates to CASSRLTSTSGRSDTQYF.

The chain combines TRBV30 with TRBJ2-7; D is unresolved. Trimming removed 5 bases at V and 2 bases at J, with 7 bases between. The germline V gene has CDR1 GTSNPN and CDR2 SVGIG (reference sequence). The CDR3 is 11 amino acids. This CDR3 is CAWANPYEQYF. The CDR3 coding sequence is TGTGCCTGGGCGAATCCCTACGAGCAGTACTTC.

This rearrangement joins TRBV6-6 to TRBJ2-7, with D possibly being TRBD2 (6 bases). Germline values: CDR1 MNHNY, CDR2 SVGAGI (reference sequence). The CDR3 consists of 14 residues. V was pared by 11 bases and J by 4 bases, with 21 bases between. CDR3 amino acids: CAARDSQIRYEQYF. The DNA for the CDR3 is TGTGCCGCTAGGGACTCACAAATTAGATACGAGCAGTACTTC.

The chain recombines TRBV5-1 with TRBJ2-7; the D gene is possibly TRBD1 (5 bases). CDR1 and CDR2 (germline): SGHRS, YFSETQ. The CDR3 is made up of 14 amino acids. The V and J ends lost 0 bases and 5 bases respectively, with 12 bases between them. The CDR3, as DNA: TGCGCCAGCAGCTTGGGTCAGGGTCGGGACGAGCAGTACTTC. This gives the protein CASSLGQGRDEQYF.

This chain's CDR3 is CASRYTSGGGTDTQYF. The CDR3 nucleotides read TGTGCCAGCAGGTACACTAGCGGGGGGGGCACAGATACGCAGTATTTT. The genes are TRBV4-2 and TRBJ2-3, with 13 bases that match TRBD2. This CDR3 spans 16 amino acids. V shed 6 bases and J 1 base; nucleotides not matched to a gene: 4. Germline CDR1 LGHNA, CDR2 YNFKEQ.

This clone has more than one count but fewer than ten. The chain carries TRBV10-3 and TRBJ1-1; D might be TRBD1 (6 bases). Trimming stripped 7 bases from V and 4 bases from J, with 13 bases between. CDR1 and CDR2 (germline): ENHRY, SYGVKD. The length of the CDR3 is 13 residues. The CDR3, as DNA: TGTGCCATCATGGGGGGGGCTCCCACTGAAGCTTTCTTT. It translates to CAIMGGAPTEAFF.

This chain connects TRBV2 to TRBJ2-5; D gene unclear. Per the germline V gene, CDR1 is SNHLY and CDR2 is FYNNEI. This CDR3 is 10 amino acids long. Trimming removed 4 bases at V and 7 bases at J, with 4 bases between. CDR3 DNA: TGTGCCAGCAGTGTCAGGACCCAGTACTTC. It specifies CASSVRTQYF. The entire variable domain, with the rest obtained from reference TRBV2 and TRBJ2-5, is as follows: EPEVTQTPSHQVTQMGQEVILRCVPISNHLYFYWYRQILGQKVEFLVSFYNNEISEKSEIFDDQFSVERPDGSNFTLKIRSTKLEDSAMYFCASSVRTQYFGPGTRLLVL.

The chain uses TRBV19 and TRBJ2-1; D perhaps matches TRBD2 (6 bases). Germline values: CDR1 LNHDA, CDR2 SQIVND (reference sequence). Trimming stripped 5 bases from V and 5 bases from J, with 10 bases between. The CDR3 extends over 13 amino acids. The CDR3 region has the DNA TGTGCCAGTAGTGGGAGACTAGACAATGAGCAGTTCTTC. Translation: CASSGRLDNEQFF.

This chain links TRBV19 with TRBJ2-2; the D gene is possibly TRBD2 (7 bases). In germline, CDR1 is LNHDA, CDR2 SQIVND (reference sequence). CDR3 length: 16 residues. Trimming cost V 7 bases and J 4 bases, with 19 bases left between them. The CDR3: CASTPGGHRGTGELFF. The CDR3 bases are TGTGCCAGTACCCCGGGGGGCCATAGGGGCACCGGGGAGCTGTTTTTT.

This clone has a single count. The V call is TRBV6-6, the J call TRBJ2-7; 7 nucleotides match TRBD1. Germline-derived CDR1 and CDR2 are MNHNY and SVGAGI (reference sequence). J lost 1 base, V lost 3 bases, and 6 bases had no gene match. The CDR3 loop spans 15 amino acids. For the CDR3, the DNA is TGTGCCAGCAGTTATGCCGGGACAGAATCCTACGAGCAGTACTTC. This codes for CASSYAGTESYEQYF.

This clone was observed a few times. The chain links TRBV2 to TRBJ2-3, with a possible D match to TRBD1 (5 bases). V was pared by 6 bases and J by 2 bases, with 6 bases between. The CDR3 spans 12 residues. Germline assignment: CDR1 SNHLY and CDR2 FYNNEI. CDR3 sequence: CASRGVTDTQYF. Written as DNA, the CDR3 is TGTGCCAGCAGAGGGGTCACAGATACGCAGTATTTT.

The chain uses TRBV9 and TRBJ2-5, with D perhaps TRBD1 (5 bases). V was cut by 1 base and J by 5 bases, with 9 bases left in between. The CDR3 covers 13 residues. CDR1 and CDR2 (germline): SGDLS, YYNGEE. The CDR3 DNA sequence: TGTGCCAGCAGCGTATCTGGGGCGGAGACCCAGTACTTC. Its translation is CASSVSGAETQYF. The complete variable domain, with remaining parts taken from reference TRBV9 and TRBJ2-5, reads DSGVTQTPKHLITATGQRVTLRCSPRSGDLSVYWYQQSLDQGLQFLIQYYNGEERAKGNILERFSAQQFPDLHSELNLSSLELGDSALYFCASSVSGAETQYFGPGTRLLVL.

The gene calls are TRBV19 and TRBJ2-3; possibly TRBD1 for D (6 bases). Per germline, CDR1 LNHDA and CDR2 SQIVND (reference sequence). CDR3 length equals 15 residues. V was shortened by 3 bases and J by 0 bases, with 10 bases between the two germline ends. The CDR3 DNA follows: TGTGCCAGTAGTATCTTCGACAGGAGCACAGATACGCAGTATTTT. Its protein product is CASSIFDRSTDTQYF.

This chain joins TRBV12-5 and TRBJ1-3; tentatively, D is TRBD1 (5 bases). The V gene lost 3 bases and the J gene lost 0 bases, with 6 bases spanning the gap. CDR3 length equals 14 residues. Germline V CDR1 and CDR2: LGHNT, FRNRAP. CDR3 sequence: CASGLDSSGNTIYF. In nucleotides, the CDR3 is TGTGCTAGTGGTTTAGACAGCTCTGGAAACACCATATATTTT.

The chain carries TRBV6-6 and TRBJ1-5, with D perhaps matching TRBD1 (6 bases). The germline V gene encodes CDR1 MNHNY and CDR2 SVGAGI (reference sequence). V lost 6 bases and J lost 4, with 10 bases in between. The CDR3 spans 13 residues. Here the CDR3 reads CASRRGHNQPQHF. CDR3 DNA sequence: TGTGCCAGCAGAAGGGGACATAATCAGCCCCAGCATTTT.

The chain couples TRBV6-6 to TRBJ1-2; TRBD1 matches 12 bases. Looked up from germline, CDR1 is MNHNY and CDR2 is SVGAGI (reference sequence). This CDR3 comprises 16 residues. J gave up 6 bases and V 6 bases, and 11 bases lay outside the gene matches. The CDR3 spells CASSAIAGTGGHGYTF. The CDR3 DNA sequence: TGTGCCAGCAGCGCGATCGCGGGGACAGGGGGCCATGGCTACACCTTC.

The chain links TRBV4-3 to TRBJ2-1; D may be TRBD2 (6 bases). Germline V CDR1 and CDR2: LGHNA, YSLEER. This CDR3 region has 14 residues. The germline V and J ends were trimmed by 4 bases and 9 bases, with 16 bases remaining between them. For the CDR3, the DNA is TGCGCCAGCAGCCGGGCGGGGTCGGCGGTTGAGCAGTTCTTC. It yields the protein CASSRAGSAVEQFF.

The chain combines TRBV15 with TRBJ2-7; D perhaps matches TRBD1 (6 bases). This CDR3 is built from 17 residues. The V end lost 0 bases, the J end lost 7 bases, and 22 bases lay between the germline ends. CDR1 and CDR2 from the germline V gene are LNHNV and YYDKDF (reference sequence). The CDR3 spells CATSRDRSDRILYEQYF. In DNA form, the CDR3 reads TGTGCCACCAGCAGAGACCGGAGTGACAGGATTTTATATGAGCAGTACTTC. The full variable domain, completed using reference TRBV15 and TRBJ2-7, is DAMVIQNPRYQVTQFGKPVTLSCSQTLNHNVMYWYQQKSSQAPKLLFHYYDKDFNNEADTPDNFQSRRPNTSFCFLDIRSPGLGDTAMYLCATSRDRSDRILYEQYFGPGTRLTVT.

The chain carries TRBV6-6 and TRBJ1-1; TRBD1 aligns across 8 bases. The germline V gene has CDR1 MNHNY and CDR2 SVGAGI (reference sequence). V lost 8 bases and J lost 3; bases outside the gene matches: 11. The CDR3 runs to 15 residues. This CDR3 reads CASGQGSSADTEAFF. The DNA of the CDR3 is TGTGCCAGCGGACAGGGTTCTTCAGCGGACACTGAAGCTTTCTTT.

This sequence joins TRBV9 and TRBJ1-2; 9 bases fit TRBD1. CDR1 SGDLS and CDR2 YYNGEE come from the germline V gene. The length of the CDR3 is 15 residues. Trimming took 0 bases from V and 8 from J; bases not matched to a gene: 8. The chain's CDR3 is CASSVEPGQGRGYTF. The CDR3, as DNA: TGTGCCAGCAGCGTAGAACCGGGACAGGGCCGAGGCTACACCTTC.

The V and J genes are TRBV29-1 and TRBJ1-1; a weak D match, TRBD1 (5 bases). This CDR3 has 15 amino acids. V was trimmed by 7 bases and J by 0 bases, leaving 18 bases between them. Germline V gives CDR1 SQVTM, CDR2 ANQGSEA. This CDR3 reads CSALGEAGMNTEAFF. The DNA of the CDR3 is TGCAGCGCCCTGGGGGAGGCAGGCATGAACACTGAAGCTTTCTTT.